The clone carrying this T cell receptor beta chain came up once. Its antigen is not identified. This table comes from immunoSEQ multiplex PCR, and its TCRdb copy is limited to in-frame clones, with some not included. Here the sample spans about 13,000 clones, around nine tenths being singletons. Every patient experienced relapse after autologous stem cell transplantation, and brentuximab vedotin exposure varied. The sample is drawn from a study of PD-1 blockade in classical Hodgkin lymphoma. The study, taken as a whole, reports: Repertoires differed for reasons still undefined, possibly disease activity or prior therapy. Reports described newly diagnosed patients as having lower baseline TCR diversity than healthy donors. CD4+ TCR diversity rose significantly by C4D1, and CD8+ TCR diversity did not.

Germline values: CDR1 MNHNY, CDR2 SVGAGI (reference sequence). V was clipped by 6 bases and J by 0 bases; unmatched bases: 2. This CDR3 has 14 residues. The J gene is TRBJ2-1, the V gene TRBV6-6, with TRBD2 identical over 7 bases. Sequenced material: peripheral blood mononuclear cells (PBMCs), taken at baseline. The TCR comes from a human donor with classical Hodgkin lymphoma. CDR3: CASRLASSYNEQFF. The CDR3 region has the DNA TGTGCCAGCAGACTAGCGAGCTCCTACAATGAGCAGTTCTTC.